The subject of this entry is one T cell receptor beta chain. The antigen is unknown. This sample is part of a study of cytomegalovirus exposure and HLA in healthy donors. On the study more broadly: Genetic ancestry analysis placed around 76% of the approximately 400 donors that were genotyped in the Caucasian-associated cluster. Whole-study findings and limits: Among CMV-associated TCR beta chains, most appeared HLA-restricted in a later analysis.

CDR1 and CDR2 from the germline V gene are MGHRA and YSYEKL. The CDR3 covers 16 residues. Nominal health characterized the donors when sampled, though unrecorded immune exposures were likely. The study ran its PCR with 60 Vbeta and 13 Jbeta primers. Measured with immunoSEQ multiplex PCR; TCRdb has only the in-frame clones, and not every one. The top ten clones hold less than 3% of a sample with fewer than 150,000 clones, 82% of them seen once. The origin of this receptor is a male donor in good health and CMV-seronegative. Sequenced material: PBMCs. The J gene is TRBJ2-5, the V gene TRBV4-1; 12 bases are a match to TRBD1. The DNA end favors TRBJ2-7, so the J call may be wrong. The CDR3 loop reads CASSQAQGQGAYEQYF. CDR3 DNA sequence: TGCGCCAGCAGCCAAGCGCAGGGACAGGGGGCTTACGAGCAGTACTTC.